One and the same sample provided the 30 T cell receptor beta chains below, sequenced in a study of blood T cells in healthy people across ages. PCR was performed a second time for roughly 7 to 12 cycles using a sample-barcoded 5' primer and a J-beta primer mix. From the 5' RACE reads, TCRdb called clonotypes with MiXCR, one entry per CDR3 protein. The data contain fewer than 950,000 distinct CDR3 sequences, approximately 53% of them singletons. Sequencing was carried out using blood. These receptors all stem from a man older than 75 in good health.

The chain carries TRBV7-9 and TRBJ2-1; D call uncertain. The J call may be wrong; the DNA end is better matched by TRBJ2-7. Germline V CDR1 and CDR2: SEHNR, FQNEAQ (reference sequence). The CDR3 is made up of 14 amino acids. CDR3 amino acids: CASSLETEGGEQYF. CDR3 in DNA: TGTGCCAGCAGCCTAGAAACCGAAGGCGGCGAGCAGTACTTC.

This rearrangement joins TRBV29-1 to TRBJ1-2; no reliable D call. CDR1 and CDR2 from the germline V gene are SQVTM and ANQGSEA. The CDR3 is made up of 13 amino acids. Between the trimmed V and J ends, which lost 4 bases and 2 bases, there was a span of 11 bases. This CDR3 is CSVVKQLNYGYTF. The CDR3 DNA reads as TGCAGCGTTGTAAAGCAGTTAAACTATGGCTACACCTTC.

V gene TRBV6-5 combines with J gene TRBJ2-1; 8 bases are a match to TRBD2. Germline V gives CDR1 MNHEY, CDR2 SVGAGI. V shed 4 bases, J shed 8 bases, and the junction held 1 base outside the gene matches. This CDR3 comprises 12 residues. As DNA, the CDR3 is TGTGCCAGCAGTTTTAGCGGGGATGAGCAGTTCTTC. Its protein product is CASSFSGDEQFF.

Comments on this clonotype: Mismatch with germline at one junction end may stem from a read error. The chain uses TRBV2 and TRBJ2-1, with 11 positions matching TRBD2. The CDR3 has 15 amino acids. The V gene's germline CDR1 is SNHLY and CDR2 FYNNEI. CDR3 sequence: CASKLAGGTYNERFF. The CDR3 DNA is TGTGCCAGCAAATTAGCGGGAGGGACCTACAATGAGCGGTTCTTC.

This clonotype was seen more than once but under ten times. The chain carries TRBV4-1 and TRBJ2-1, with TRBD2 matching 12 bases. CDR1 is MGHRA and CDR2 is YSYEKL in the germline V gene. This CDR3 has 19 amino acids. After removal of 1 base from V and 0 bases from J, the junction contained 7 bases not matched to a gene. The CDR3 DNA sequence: TGCGCCAGCAGCCAAGTCTGGCTAGCGGGGGGGGGCTCCTACAATGAGCAGTTCTTC. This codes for CASSQVWLAGGGSYNEQFF.

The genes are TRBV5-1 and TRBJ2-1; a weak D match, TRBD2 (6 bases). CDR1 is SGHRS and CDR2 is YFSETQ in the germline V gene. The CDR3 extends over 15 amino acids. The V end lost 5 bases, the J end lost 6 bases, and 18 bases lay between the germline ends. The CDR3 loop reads CASRGGVRRPNEQFF. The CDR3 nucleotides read TGCGCCAGCAGGGGGGGAGTGAGGCGACCCAATGAGCAGTTCTTC.

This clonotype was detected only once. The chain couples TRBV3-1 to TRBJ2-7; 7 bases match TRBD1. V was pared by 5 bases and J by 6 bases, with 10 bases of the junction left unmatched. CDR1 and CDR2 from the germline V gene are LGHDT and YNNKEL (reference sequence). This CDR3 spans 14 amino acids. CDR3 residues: CASSGRQGASEQYF. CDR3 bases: TGTGCCAGCAGCGGCCGACAGGGAGCTAGCGAGCAGTACTTC.

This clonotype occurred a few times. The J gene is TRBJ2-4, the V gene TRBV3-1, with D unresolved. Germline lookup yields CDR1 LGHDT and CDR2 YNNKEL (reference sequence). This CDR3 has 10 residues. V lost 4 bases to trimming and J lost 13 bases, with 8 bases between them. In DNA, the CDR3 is TGTGCCAGCAGCCTTGCGGAGCAGTACTTC. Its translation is CASSLAEQYF. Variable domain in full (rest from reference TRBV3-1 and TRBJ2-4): DTAVSQTPKYLVTQMGNDKSIKCEQNLGHDTMYWYKQDSKKFLKIMFSYNNKELIINETVPNRFSPKSPDKAHLNLHINSLELGDSAVYFCASSLAEQYFGAGTRLSVL.

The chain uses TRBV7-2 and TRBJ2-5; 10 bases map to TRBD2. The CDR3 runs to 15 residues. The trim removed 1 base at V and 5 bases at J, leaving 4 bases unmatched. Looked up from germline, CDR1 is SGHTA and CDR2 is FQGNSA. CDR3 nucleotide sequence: TGTGCCAGCAGCTTAGGGAGCGGGAGGGCGGAGACCCAGTACTTC. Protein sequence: CASSLGSGRAETQYF.

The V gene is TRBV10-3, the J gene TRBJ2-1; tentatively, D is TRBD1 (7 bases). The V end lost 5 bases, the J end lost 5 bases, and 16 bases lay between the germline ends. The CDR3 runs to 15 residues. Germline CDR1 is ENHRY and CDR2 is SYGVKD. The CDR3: CAISQGGPTHNEQFF. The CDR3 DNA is TGTGCCATCAGTCAGGGGGGACCCACTCACAATGAGCAGTTCTTC.

DNA for the CDR3: TGTGCCAGCAGCCAAGAAATCGCGGGGCTCTCCTACGAGCAGTACTTC. Translating it yields CASSQEIAGLSYEQYF. V gene TRBV4-2 combines with J gene TRBJ2-7, with D tentatively TRBD2 (6 bases). CDR1 is LGHNA and CDR2 is YNFKEQ in the germline V gene. The CDR3 is 16 amino acids. Trimming took 0 bases from V and 0 from J, leaving 12 bases between them.

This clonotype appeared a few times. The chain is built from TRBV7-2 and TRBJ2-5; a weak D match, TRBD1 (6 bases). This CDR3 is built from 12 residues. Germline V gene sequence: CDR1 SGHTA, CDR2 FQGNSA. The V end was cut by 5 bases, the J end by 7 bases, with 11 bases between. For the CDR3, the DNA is TGTGCCAGCAGCCAAACAGGGACGACCCAGTACTTC. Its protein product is CASSQTGTTQYF.

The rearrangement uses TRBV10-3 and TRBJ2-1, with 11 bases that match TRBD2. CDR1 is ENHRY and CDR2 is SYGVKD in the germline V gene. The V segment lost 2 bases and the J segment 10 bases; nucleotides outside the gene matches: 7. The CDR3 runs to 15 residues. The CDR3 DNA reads TGTGCCATCAGTGAGGGGCCTAGCGGGAGGTACGAGCAGTTCTTC. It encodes CAISEGPSGRYEQFF.

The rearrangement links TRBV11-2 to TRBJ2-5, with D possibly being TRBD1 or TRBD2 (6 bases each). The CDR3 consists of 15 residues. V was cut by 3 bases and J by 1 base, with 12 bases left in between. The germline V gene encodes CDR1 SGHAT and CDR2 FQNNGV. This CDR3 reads CASSFRGQTQETQYF. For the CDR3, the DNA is TGTGCCAGCAGCTTTCGGGGGCAGACCCAAGAGACCCAGTACTTC.

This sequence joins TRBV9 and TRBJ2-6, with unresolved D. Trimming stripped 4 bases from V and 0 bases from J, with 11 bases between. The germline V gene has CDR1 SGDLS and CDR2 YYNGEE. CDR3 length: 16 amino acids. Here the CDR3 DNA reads TGTGCCAGCAGCCCCGACACATTCTCTGGGGCCAACGTCCTGACTTTC. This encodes CASSPDTFSGANVLTF.

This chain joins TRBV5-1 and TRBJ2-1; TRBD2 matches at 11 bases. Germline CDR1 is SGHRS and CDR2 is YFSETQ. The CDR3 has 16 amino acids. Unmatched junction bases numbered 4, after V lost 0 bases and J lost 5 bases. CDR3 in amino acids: CASSLGLAGGDNEQFF. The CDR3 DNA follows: TGCGCCAGCAGCTTGGGGCTAGCGGGAGGCGACAATGAGCAGTTCTTC.

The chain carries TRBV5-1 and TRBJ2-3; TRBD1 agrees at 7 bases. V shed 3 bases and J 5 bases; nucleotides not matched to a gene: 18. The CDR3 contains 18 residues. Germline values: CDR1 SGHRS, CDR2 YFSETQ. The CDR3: CASSYGTRQGHGGDTQYF. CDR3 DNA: TGCGCCAGCAGCTACGGAACTCGACAGGGTCATGGAGGAGATACGCAGTATTTT.

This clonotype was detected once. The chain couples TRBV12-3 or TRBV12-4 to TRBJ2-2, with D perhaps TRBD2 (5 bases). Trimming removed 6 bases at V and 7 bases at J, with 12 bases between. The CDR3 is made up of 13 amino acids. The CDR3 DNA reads TGTGCCAGCAGCCAAGACCGGGGCGGGGAGCTGTTTTTT. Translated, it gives CASSQDRGGELFF.

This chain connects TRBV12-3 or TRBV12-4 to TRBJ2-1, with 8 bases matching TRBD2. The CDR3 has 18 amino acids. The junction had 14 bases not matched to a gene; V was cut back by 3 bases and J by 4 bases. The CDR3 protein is CASSFLPGLGGAYNEQFF. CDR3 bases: TGTGCCAGCAGTTTTCTTCCGGGACTAGGAGGGGCATACAATGAGCAGTTCTTC.

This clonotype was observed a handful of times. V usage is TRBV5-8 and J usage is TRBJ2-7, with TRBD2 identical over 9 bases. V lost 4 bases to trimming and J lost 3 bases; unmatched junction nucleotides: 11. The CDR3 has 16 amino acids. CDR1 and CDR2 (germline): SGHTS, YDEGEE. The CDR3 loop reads CASSLRASGAVYEQYF. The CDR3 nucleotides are TGTGCCAGCAGCCTGAGGGCTAGCGGGGCGGTCTACGAGCAGTACTTC.

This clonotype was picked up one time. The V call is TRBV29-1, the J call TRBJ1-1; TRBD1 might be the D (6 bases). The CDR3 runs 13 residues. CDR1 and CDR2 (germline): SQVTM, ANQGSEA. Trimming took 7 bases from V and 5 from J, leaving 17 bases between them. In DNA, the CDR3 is TGCAGCGGTGGGAACAGGGCTGTGACTGAAGCTTTCTTT. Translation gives CSGGNRAVTEAFF.

The CDR3 nucleotides are TGTGCCAGCAGTACGACAGGAGAGCAGTACTTC. It is translated as CASSTTGEQYF. V usage is TRBV28 and J usage is TRBJ2-7, with D possibly TRBD1 on 6 matching bases. V lost 5 bases and J lost 7, with 9 bases in between. This CDR3 is built from 11 residues. The germline gives CDR1 MDHEN, CDR2 SYDVKM.

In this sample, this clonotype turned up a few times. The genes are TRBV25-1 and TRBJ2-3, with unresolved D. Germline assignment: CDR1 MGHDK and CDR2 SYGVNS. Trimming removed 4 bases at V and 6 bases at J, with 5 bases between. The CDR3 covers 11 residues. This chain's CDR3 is CASSARDTQYF. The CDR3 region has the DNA TGTGCCAGCAGTGCCAGGGATACGCAGTATTTT.

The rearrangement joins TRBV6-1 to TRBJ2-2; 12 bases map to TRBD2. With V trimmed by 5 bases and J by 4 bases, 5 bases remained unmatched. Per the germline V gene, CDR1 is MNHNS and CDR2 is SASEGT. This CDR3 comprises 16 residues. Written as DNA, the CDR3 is TGTGCCAGCAGTTTAGGACTAGCGGGGAGCACCGGGGAGCTGTTTTTT. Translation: CASSLGLAGSTGELFF.

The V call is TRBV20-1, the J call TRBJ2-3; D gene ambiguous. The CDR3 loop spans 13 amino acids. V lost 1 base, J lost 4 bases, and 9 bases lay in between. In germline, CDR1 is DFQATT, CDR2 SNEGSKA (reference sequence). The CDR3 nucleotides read TGCAGTGCTAGAGCTGGCAGCCCAGATACGCAGTATTTT. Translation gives CSARAGSPDTQYF.

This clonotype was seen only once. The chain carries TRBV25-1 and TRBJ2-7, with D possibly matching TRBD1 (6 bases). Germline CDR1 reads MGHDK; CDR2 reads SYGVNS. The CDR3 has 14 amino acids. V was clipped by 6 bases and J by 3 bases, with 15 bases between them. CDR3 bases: TGTGCCAGCAGACCCCAGGGGTCCGGCTACGAGCAGTACTTC. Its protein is CASRPQGSGYEQYF.

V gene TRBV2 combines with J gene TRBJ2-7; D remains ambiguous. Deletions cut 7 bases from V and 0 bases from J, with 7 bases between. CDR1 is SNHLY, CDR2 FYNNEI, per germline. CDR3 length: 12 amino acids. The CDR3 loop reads CASTGSSYEQYF. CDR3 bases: TGTGCCAGCACAGGCAGCTCCTACGAGCAGTACTTC.

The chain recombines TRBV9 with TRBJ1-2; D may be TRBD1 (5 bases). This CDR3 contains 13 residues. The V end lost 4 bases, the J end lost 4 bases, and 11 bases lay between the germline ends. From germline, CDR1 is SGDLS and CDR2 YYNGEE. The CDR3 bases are TGTGCCAGCAGCCGCGGACACAGCTATGGCTACACCTTC. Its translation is CASSRGHSYGYTF.

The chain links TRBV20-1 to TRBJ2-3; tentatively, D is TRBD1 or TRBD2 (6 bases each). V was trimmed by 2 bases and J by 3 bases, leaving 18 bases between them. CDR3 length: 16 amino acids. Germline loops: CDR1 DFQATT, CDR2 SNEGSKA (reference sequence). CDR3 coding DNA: TGCAGTGCTAGAAACCCGGGCCGAGGGGGGACAGATACGCAGTATTTT. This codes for CSARNPGRGGTDTQYF.

CDR3 coding DNA: TGTGCCACCGACCCCCCAGCAGGGGGAAGGCCCGGGGAGCTGTTTTTT. This gives the protein CATDPPAGGRPGELFF. The chain employs TRBV28 and TRBJ2-2; 7 bases are a match to TRBD1. CDR3 length: 16 residues. Germline-derived CDR1 and CDR2 are MDHEN and SYDVKM. V lost 10 bases and J lost 6; bases outside the gene matches: 17.